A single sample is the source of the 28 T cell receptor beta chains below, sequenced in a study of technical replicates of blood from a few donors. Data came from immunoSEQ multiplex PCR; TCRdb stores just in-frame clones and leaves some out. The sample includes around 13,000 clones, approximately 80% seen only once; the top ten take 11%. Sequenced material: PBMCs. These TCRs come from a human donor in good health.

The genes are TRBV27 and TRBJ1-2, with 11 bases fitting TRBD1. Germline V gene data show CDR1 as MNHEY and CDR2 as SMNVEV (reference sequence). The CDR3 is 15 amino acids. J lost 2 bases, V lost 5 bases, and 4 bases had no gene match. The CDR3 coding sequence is TGTGCCAGCAGTCGGGGACAGGGGGGCAACTATGGCTACACCTTC. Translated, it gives CASSRGQGGNYGYTF.

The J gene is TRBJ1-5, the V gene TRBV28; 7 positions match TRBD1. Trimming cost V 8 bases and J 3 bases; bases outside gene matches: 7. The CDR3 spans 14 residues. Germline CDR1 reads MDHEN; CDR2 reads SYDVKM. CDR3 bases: TGTGCCAGCGTTTTGGGACAGTACAATCAGCCCCAGCATTTT. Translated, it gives CASVLGQYNQPQHF. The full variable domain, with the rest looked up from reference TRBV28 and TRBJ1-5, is DVKVTQSSRYLVKRTGEKVFLECVQDMDHENMFWYRQDPGLGLRLIYFSYDVKMKEKGDIPEGYSVSREKKERFSLILESASTNQTSMYLCASVLGQYNQPQHFGDGTRLSIL.

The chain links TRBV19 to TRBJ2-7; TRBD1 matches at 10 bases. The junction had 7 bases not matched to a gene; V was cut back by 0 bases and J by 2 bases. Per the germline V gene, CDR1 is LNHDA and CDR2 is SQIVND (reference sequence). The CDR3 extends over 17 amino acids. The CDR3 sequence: CASSIDPGQGIPYEQYF. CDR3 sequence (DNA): TGTGCCAGTAGTATAGATCCGGGACAGGGGATCCCCTACGAGCAGTACTTC.

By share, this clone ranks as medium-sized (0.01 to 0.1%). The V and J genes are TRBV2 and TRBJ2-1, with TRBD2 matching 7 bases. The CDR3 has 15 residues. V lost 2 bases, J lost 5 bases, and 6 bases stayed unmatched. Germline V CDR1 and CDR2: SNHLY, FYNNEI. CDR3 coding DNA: TGTGCCAGCAGTGAACCGGGGGGAGTCCACAATGAGCAGTTCTTC. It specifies CASSEPGGVHNEQFF. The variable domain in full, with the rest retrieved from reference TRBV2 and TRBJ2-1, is EPEVTQTPSHQVTQMGQEVILRCVPISNHLYFYWYRQILGQKVEFLVSFYNNEISEKSEIFDDQFSVERPDGSNFTLKIRSTKLEDSAMYFCASSEPGGVHNEQFFGPGTRLTVL.

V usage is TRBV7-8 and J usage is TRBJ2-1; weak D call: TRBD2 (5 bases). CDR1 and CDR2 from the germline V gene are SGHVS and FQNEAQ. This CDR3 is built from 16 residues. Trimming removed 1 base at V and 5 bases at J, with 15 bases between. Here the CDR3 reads CASSLGRWLADNEQFF. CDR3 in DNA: TGTGCCAGCAGCTTAGGGCGTTGGCTAGCCGACAATGAGCAGTTCTTC. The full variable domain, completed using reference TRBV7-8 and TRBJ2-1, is GAGVSQSPRYKVAKRGQDVALRCDPISGHVSLFWYQQALGQGPEFLTYFQNEAQLDKSGLPSDRFFAERPEGSVSTLKIQRTQQEDSAVYLCASSLGRWLADNEQFFGPGTRLTVL.

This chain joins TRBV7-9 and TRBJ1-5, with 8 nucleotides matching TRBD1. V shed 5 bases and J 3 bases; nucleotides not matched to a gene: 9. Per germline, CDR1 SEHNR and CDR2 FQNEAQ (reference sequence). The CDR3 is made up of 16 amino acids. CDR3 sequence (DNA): TGTGCCAGCAGCCCATTGTGGACAGGGACCAATCAGCCCCAGCATTTT. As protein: CASSPLWTGTNQPQHF.

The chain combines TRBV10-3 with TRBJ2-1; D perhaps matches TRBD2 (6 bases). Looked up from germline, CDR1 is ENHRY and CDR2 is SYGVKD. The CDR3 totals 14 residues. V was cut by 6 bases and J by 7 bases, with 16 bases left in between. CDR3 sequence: CAISAGTAKNEQFF. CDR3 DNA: TGTGCCATCAGCGCCGGGACTGCTAAAAATGAGCAGTTCTTC.

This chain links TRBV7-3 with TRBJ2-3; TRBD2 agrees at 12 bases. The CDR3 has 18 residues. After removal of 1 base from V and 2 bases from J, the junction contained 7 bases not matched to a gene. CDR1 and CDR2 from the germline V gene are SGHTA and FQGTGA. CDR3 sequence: CASSLNPSGRALTDTQYF. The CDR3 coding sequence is TGTGCCAGCAGCTTAAATCCTAGCGGGAGGGCGCTCACAGATACGCAGTATTTT. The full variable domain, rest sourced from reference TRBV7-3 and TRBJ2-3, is GAGVSQTPSNKVTEKGKYVELRCDPISGHTALYWYRQSLGQGPEFLIYFQGTGAADDSGLPNDRFFAVRPEGSVSTLKIQRTERGDSAVYLCASSLNPSGRALTDTQYFGPGTRLTVL.

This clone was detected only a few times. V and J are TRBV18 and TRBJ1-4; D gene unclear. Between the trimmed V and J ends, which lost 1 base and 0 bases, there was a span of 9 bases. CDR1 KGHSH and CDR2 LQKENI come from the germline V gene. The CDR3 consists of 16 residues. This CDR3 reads CASSPRGGTTNEKLFF. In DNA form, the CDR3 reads TGTGCCAGCTCACCACGCGGCGGGACAACTAATGAAAAACTGTTTTTT.

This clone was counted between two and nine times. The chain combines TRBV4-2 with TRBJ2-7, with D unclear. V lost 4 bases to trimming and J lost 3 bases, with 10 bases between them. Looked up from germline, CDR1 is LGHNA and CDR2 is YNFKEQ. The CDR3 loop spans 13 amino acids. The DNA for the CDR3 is TGTGCCAGCAGCCTTAATGGGCACTACGAGCAGTACTTC. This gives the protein CASSLNGHYEQYF.

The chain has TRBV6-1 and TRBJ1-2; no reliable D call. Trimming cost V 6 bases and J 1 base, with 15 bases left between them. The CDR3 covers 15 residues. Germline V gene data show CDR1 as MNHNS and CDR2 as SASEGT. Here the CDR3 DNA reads TGTGCCAGCAGGGAAATCCCTAGCGGTAACTATGGCTACACCTTC. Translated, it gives CASREIPSGNYGYTF.

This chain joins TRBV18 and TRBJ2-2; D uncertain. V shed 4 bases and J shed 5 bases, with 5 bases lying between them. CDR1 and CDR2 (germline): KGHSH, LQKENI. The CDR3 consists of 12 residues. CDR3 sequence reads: CASSLLTGELFF. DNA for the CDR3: TGTGCCAGCTCACTACTTACCGGGGAGCTGTTTTTT.

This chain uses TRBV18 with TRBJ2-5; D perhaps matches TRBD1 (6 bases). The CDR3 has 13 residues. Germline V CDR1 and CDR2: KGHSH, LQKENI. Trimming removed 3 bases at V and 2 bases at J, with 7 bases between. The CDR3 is CASSPDRQETQYF. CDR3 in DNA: TGTGCCAGCTCACCTGACAGGCAAGAGACCCAGTACTTC. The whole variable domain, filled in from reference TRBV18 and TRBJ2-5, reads NAGVMQNPRHLVRRRGQEARLRCSPMKGHSHVYWYRQLPEEGLKFMVYLQKENIIDESGMPKERFSAEFPKEGPSILRIQQVVRGDSAAYFCASSPDRQETQYFGPGTRLLVL.

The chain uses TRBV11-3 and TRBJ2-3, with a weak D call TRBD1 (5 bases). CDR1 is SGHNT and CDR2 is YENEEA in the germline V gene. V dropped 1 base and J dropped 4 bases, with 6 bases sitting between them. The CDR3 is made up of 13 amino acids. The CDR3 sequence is CASSLAQADTQYF. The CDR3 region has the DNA TGTGCCAGCAGCTTAGCACAGGCAGATACGCAGTATTTT.

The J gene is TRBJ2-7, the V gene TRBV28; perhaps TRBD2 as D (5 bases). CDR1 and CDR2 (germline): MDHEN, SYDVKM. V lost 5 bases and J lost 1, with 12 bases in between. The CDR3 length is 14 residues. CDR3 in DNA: TGTGCCAGCAGTCCGTACGGGGTTTCCTACGAGCAGTACTTC. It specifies CASSPYGVSYEQYF.

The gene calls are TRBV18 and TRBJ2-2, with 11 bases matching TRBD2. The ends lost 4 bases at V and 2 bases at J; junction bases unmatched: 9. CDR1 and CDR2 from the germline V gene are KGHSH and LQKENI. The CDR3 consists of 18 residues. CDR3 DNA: TGTGCCAGCTCACTAATGACTAGCGGGGAATATAACACCGGGGAGCTGTTTTTT. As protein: CASSLMTSGEYNTGELFF.

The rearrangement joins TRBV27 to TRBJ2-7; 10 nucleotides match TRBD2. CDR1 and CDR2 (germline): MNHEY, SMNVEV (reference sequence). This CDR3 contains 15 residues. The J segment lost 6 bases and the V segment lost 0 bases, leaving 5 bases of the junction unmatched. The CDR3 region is CASSLSSSGRGEQYF. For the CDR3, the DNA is TGTGCCAGCAGTTTATCATCCAGCGGGAGGGGCGAGCAGTACTTC.

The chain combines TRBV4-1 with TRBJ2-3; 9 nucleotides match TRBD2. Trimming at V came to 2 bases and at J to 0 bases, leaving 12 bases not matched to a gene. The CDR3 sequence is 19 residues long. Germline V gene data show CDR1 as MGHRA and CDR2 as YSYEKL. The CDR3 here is CASSQPGLARGPSTDTQYF. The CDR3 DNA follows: TGCGCCAGCAGCCAACCTGGACTAGCGAGAGGGCCTAGCACAGATACGCAGTATTTT.

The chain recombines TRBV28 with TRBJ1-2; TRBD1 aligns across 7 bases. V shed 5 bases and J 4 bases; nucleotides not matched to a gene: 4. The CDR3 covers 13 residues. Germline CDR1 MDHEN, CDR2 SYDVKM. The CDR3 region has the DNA TGTGCCAGCAGTCGGACAGGCCCCTATGGCTACACCTTC. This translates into CASSRTGPYGYTF.

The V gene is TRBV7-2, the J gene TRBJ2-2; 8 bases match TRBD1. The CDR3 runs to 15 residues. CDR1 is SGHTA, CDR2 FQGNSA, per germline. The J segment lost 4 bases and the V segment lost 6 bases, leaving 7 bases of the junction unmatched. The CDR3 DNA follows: TGTGCCAGCAGTTTTCCAGGGGGCCTCACCGGGGAGCTGTTTTTT. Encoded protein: CASSFPGGLTGELFF.

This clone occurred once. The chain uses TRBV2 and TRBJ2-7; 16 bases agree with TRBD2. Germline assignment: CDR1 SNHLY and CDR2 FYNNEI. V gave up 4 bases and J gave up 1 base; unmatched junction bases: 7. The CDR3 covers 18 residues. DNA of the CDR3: TGTGCCAGCAGTGGGGGACTAGCGGGAGGGCCTCATTCCTACGAGCAGTACTTC. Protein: CASSGGLAGGPHSYEQYF.

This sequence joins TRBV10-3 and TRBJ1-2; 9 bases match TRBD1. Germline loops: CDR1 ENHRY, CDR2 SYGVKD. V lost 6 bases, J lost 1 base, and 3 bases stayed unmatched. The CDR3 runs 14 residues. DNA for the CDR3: TGTGCCATCAGACAGGGGGCCATTAACTATGGCTACACCTTC. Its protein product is CAIRQGAINYGYTF.

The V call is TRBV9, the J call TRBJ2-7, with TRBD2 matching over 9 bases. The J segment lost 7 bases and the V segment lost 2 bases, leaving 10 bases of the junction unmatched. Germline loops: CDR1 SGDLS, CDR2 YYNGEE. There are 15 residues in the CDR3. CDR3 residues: CASSVSGSLFGEQYF. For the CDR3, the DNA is TGTGCCAGCAGCGTTAGCGGGAGCTTGTTCGGGGAGCAGTACTTC.

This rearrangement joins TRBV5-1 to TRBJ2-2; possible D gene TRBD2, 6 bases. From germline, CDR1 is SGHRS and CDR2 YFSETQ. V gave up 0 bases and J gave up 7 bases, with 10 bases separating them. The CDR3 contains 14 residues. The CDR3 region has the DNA TGCGCCAGCAGCTTGGATGCGGAGGGCGGGGAGCTGTTTTTT. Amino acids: CASSLDAEGGELFF.

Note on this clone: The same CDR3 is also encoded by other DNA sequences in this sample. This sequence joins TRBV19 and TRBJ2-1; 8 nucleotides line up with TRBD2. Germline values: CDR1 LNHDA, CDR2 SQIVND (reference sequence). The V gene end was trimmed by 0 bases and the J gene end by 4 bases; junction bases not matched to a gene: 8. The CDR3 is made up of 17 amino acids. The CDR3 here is CASSIDLASGSYNEQFF. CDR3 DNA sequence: TGTGCCAGTAGTATAGATCTGGCTAGCGGGTCTTACAATGAGCAGTTCTTC.

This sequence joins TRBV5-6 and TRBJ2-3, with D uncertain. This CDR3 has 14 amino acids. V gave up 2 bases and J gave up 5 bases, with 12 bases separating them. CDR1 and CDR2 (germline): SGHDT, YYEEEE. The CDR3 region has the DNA TGTGCCAGCAGCTTAGCTACTCTAAAAGATACGCAGTATTTT. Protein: CASSLATLKDTQYF.

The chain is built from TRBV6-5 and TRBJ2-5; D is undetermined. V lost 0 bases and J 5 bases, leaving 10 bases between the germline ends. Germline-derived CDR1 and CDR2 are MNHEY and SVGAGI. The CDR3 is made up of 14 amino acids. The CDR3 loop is CASSYSIGAETQYF. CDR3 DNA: TGTGCCAGCAGTTACTCGATTGGTGCGGAGACCCAGTACTTC.

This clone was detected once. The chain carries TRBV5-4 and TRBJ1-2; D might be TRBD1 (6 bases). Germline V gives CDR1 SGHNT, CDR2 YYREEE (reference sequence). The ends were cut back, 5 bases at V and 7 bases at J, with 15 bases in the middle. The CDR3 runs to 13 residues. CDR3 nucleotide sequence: TGTGCCAGCAGACCGGACAGTCAACTTGGCTACACCTTC. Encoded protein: CASRPDSQLGYTF.